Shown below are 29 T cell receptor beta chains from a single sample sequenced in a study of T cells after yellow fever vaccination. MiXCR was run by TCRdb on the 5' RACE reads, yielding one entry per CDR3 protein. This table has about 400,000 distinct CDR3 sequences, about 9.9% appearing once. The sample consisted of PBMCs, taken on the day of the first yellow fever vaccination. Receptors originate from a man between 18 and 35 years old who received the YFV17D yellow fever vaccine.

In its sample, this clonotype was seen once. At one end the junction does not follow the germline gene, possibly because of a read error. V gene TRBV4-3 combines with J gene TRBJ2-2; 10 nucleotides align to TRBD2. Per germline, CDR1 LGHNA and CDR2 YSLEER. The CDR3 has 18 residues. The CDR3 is CASSQETSGGGNTEELFF. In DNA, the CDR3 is TGCGCCAGCAGCCAAGAGACCAGCGGGGGGGGGAACACCGAGGAGCTGTTTTTT.

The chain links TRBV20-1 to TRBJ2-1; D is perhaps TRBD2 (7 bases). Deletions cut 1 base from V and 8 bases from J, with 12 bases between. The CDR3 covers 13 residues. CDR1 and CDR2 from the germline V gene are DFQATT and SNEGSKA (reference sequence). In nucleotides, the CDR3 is TGCAGTGCTAGAGTGAGGGGGGGCGATGAGCAGTTCTTC. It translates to CSARVRGGDEQFF.

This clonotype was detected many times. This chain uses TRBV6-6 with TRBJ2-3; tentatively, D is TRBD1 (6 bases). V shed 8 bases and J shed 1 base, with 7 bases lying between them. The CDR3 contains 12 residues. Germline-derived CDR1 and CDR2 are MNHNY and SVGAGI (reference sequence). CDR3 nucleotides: TGTGCCAGCTCAGGGGGCACAGATACGCAGTATTTT. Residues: CASSGGTDTQYF.

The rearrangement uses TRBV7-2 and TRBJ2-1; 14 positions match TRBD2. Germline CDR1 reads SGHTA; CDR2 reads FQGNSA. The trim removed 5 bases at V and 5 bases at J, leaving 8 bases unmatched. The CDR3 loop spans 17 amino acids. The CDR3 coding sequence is TGTGCCAGCAGCAGACTAGCGGGGGGGTCCGGGAACAATGAGCAGTTCTTC. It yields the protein CASSRLAGGSGNNEQFF.

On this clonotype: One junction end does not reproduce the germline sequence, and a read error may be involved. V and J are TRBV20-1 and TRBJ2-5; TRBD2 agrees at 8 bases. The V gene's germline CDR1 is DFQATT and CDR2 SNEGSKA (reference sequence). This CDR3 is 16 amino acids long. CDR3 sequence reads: CCARDWVAGREETQYF. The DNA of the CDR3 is TGCTGTGCTAGAGATTGGGTAGCGGGGCGGGAAGAGACCCAGTACTTC.

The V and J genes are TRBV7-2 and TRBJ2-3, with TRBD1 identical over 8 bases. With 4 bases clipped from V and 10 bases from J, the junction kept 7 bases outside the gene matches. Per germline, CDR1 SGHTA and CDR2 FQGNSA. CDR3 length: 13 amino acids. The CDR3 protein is CASSYSGGGSQYF. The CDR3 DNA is TGTGCCAGCAGCTACTCAGGGGGCGGTTCGCAGTATTTT.

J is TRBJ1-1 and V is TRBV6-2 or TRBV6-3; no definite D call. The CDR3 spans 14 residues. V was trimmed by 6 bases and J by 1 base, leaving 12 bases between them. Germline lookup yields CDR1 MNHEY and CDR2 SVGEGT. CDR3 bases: TGTGCCAGCAGGCCGCGGATCGCGAACACTGAAGCTTTCTTT. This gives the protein CASRPRIANTEAFF.

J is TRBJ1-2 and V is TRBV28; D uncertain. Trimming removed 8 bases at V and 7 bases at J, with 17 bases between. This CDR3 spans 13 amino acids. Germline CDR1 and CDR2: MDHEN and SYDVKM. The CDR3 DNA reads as TGTGCCAGCCGTACGCAGGTGGTTGGTGGCTACACCTTC. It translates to CASRTQVVGGYTF.

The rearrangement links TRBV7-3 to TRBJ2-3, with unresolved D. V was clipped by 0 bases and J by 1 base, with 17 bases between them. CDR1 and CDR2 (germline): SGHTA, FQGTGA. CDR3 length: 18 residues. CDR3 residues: CASSLTGITPSRTDTQYF. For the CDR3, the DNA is TGTGCCAGCAGCTTAACGGGGATAACCCCGTCACGCACAGATACGCAGTATTTT.

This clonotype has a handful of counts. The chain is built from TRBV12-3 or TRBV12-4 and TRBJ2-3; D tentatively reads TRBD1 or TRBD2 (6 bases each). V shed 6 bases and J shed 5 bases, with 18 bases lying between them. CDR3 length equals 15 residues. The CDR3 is CASSFSTGRRDTQYF. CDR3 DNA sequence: TGTGCCAGCAGCTTCAGTACAGGGAGGAGAGATACGCAGTATTTT.

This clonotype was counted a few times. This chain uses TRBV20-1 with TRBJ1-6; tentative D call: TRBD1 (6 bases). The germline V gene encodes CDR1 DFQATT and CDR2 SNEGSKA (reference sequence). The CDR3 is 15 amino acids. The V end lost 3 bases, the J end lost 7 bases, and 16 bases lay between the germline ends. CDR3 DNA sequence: TGCAGTGCTAGGGACAGCCCAGTTAGGAATTCACCCCTCCACTTT. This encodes CSARDSPVRNSPLHF.

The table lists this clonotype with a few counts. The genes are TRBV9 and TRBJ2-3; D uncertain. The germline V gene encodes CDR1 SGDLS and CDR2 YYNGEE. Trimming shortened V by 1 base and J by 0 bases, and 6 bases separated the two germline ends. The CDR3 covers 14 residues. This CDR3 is CASSVFPSTDTQYF. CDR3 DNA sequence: TGTGCCAGCAGCGTATTTCCTAGCACAGATACGCAGTATTTT.

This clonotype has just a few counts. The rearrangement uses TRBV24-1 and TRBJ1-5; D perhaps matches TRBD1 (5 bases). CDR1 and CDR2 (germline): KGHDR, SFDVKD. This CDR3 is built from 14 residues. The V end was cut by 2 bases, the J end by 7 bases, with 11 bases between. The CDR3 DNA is TGTGCCACCAGTGATTCAGGGTTCAACCAGCCCCAGCATTTT. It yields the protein CATSDSGFNQPQHF.

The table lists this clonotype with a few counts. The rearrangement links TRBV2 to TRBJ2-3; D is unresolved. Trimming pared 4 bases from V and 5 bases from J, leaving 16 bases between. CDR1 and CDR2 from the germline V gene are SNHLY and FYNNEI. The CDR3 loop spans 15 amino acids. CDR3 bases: TGTGCCAGCAGTGCAATGCCGCCGCTGGGAGATACGCAGTATTTT. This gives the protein CASSAMPPLGDTQYF.

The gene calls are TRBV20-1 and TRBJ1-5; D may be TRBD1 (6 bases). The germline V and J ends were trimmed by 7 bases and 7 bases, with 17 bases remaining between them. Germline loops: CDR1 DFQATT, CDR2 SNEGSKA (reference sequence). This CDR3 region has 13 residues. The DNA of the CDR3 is TGCAGTGGTTCACAGGGTCCGGGCCAGCCCCAGCATTTT. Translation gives CSGSQGPGQPQHF.

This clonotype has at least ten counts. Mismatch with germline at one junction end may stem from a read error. The CDR3 DNA follows: TGTGCCAGCAGCGTACAGGGCCTTTCCTCCAATGAGCAGTTCTTC. Amino acids: CASSVQGLSSNEQFF. The gene calls are TRBV9 and TRBJ2-1; tentatively, D is TRBD1 (5 bases). CDR1 and CDR2 (germline): SGDLS, YYNGEE. The CDR3 extends over 15 amino acids.

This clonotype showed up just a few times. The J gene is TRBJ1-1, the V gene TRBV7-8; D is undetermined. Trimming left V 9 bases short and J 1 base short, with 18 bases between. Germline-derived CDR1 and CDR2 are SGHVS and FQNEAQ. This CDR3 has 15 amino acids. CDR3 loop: CASAPGWQSNTEAFF. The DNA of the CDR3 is TGTGCCAGTGCCCCCGGGTGGCAGTCGAACACTGAAGCTTTCTTT.

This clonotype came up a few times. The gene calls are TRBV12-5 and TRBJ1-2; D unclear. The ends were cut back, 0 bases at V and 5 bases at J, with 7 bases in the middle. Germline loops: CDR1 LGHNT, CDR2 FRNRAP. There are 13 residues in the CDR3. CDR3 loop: CASGLVAPYGYTF. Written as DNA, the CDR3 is TGTGCTAGTGGTTTGGTGGCACCTTATGGCTACACCTTC.

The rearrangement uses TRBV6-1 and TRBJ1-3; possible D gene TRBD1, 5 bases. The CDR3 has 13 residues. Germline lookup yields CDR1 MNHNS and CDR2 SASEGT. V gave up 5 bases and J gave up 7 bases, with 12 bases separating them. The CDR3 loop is CASSRQIGNTIYF. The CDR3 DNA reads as TGTGCCAGCAGTAGACAGATCGGGAACACCATATATTTT.

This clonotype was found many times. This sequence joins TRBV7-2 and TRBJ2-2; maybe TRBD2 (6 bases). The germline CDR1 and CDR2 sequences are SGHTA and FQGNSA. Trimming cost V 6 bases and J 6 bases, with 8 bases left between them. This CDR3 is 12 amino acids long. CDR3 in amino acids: CASRTRAGELFF. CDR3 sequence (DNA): TGTGCCAGCAGGACTAGGGCCGGGGAGCTGTTTTTT.

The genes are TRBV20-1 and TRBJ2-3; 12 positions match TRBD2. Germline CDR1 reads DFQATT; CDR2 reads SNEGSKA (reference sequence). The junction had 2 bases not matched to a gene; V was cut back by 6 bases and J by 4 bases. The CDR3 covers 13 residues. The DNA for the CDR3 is TGCAGTGCCGGACTAGCGGGACCAGATACGCAGTATTTT. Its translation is CSAGLAGPDTQYF.

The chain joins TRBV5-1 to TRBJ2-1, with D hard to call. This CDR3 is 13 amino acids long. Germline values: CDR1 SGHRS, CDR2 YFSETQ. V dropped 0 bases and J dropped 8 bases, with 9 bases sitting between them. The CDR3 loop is CASSLAALYEQFF. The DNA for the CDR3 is TGCGCCAGCAGCTTGGCTGCCCTATATGAGCAGTTCTTC.

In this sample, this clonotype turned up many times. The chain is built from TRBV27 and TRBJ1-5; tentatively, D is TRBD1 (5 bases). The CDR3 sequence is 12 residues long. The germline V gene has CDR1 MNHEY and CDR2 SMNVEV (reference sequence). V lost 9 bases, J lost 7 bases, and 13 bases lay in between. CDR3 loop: CASQGVGQPQHF. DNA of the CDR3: TGTGCCAGTCAGGGAGTAGGGCAGCCCCAGCATTTT.

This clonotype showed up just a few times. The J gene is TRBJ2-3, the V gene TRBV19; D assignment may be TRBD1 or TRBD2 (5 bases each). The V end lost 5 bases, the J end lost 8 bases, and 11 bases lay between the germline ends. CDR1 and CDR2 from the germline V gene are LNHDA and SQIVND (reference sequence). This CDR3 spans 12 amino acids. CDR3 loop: CASSPQGTTQYF. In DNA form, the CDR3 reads TGTGCCAGTAGTCCTCAAGGGACTACGCAGTATTTT.

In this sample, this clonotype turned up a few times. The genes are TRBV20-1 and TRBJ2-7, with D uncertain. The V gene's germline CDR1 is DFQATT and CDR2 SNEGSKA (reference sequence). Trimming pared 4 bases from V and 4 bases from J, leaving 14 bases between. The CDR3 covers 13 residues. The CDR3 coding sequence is TGCAGTGCTACCCGGGCCTCGACGTACGAGCAGTACTTC. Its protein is CSATRASTYEQYF.

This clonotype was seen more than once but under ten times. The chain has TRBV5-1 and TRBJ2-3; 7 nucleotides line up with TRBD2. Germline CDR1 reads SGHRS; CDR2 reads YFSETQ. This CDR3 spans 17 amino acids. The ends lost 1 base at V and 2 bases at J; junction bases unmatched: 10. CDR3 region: CASSLLSGGGITDTQYF. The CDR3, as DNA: TGCGCCAGCAGCTTGCTTTCCGGCGGGGGTATCACAGATACGCAGTATTTT. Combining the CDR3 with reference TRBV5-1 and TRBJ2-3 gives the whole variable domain KAGVTQTPRYLIKTRGQQVTLSCSPISGHRSVSWYQQTPGQGLQFLFEYFSETQRNKGNFPGRFSGRQFSNSRSEMNVSTLELGDSALYLCASSLLSGGGITDTQYFGPGTRLTVL.

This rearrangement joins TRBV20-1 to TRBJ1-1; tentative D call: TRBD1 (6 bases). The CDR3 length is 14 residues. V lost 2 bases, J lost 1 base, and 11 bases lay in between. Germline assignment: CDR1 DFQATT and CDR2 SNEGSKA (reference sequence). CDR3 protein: CSARSYRANTEAFF. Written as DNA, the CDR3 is TGCAGTGCTAGAAGCTACAGGGCGAACACTGAAGCTTTCTTT.

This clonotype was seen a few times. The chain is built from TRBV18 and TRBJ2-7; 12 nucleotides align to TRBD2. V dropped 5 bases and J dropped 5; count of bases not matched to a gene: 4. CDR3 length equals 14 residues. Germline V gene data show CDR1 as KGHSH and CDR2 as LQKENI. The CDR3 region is CASSTTSGGNEQYV. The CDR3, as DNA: TGTGCCAGCTCAACAACTAGCGGGGGGAACGAGCAGTACGTC.

The CDR3 loop reads CSVRTGNQPQHF. The DNA for the CDR3 is TGCAGCGTCCGAACAGGGAACCAGCCCCAGCATTTT. The rearrangement links TRBV29-1 to TRBJ1-5; D may be TRBD1 (6 bases). Looked up from germline, CDR1 is SQVTM and CDR2 is ANQGSEA. CDR3 length equals 12 residues. V gave up 6 bases and J gave up 7 bases, with 13 bases separating them.